A selection of T cell receptor beta chains follows, all from one sample in a study of lymphopenia after photon versus proton radiotherapy. Here immunoSEQ multiplex PCR was the method, and the copy in TCRdb shows in-frame clones only, minus some. This sample has 20,000 to 25,000 clones; about 85% occur once, and the top ten carry 18%. Sequenced material: peripheral blood, taken from a patient treated with photon-based radiotherapy. Receptors originate from a man aged 60-69 years with pancreatic cancer. The CDR3 runs from the conserved cysteine through the conserved F or W. A D gene is named only where the DNA matches it firmly. A clone size is listed for some rows: how often the clone was seen (once, few, many), or a class if it is expanded.

j_call | v_call | d_call | clone_size | cdr3_nt | cdr3_aa
TRBJ1-2 | TRBV7-3 | . | once | TGTGCCAGCAGCCCAGAAGCGTCGTTAACCTATGGCTACACCTTC | CASSPEASLTYGYTF
TRBJ2-1 | TRBV5-6 | TRBD1 | . | TGTGCCAGCAGCTACGGGACAGGTAGGCGGGAGCAGTTCTTC | CASSYGTGRREQFF
TRBJ2-2 | TRBV7-8 | . | . | TGTGCCAGCAGCCGAGGCTCGCCCGTCTCCGGGGAGCTGTTTTTT | CASSRGSPVSGELFF
TRBJ1-4 | TRBV15 | . | . | TGTGCCACCAGCTCCTTACCGGGACATGGAGATGAAAAACTGTTTTTT | CATSSLPGHGDEKLFF
TRBJ1-5 | TRBV5-1 | TRBD1 | . | TGCGCCAGCAGCGAAGGGACAGGGGGCCGTCAGCCCCAGCATTTT | CASSEGTGGRQPQHF
TRBJ2-7 | TRBV2 | . | . | TGTGCCAGCGCCCGGACATCCCTAACCTACGAGCAGTACTTC | CASARTSLTYEQYF
TRBJ2-1 | TRBV19 | TRBD2 | . | TGTGCCAGTAGTTCAGGCAGCGGGGCTGCCTCCTACAATGAGCAGTTCTTC | CASSSGSGAASYNEQFF
TRBJ2-7 | TRBV5-6 | . | . | TGTGCCAGCAGCTTGGCCGGGGGACAGTCCTACGAGCAGTACTTC | CASSLAGGQSYEQYF
TRBJ1-4 | TRBV18 | TRBD1 | . | TGTGCCAGCTCACCACGGACAGGGGGTGGTGAAAAACTGTTTTTT | CASSPRTGGGEKLFF
TRBJ1-2 | TRBV23-1 | . | . | TGCGCCAGCAGTCAATCCGGGACACCGCAACATGGCTACACCTTC | CASSQSGTPQHGYTF
TRBJ1-2 | TRBV19 | . | . | TGTGCCACAAGGTTGGACCTTAACTATGGCTACACCTTC | CATRLDLNYGYTF
TRBJ1-2 | TRBV4-3 | . | medium-sized | TGCGCCAGCAGCCAAGAGCTACAAGGACCCTATGGCTACACCTTC | CASSQELQGPYGYTF
TRBJ1-2 | TRBV6-1 | TRBD1 | . | TGTGCCAGCAGTGTGAGGACAGGGAAAAATTATGGCTACACCTTC | CASSVRTGKNYGYTF
TRBJ1-2 | TRBV30 | . | few | TGTGCCTGTGATTATCTAGGGAAGCGAGGCGGGGGTTTATGGTATGGCTACACCTTC | CACDYLGKRGGGLWYGYTF
TRBJ2-3 | TRBV27 | TRBD2 | . | TGTGCCAGCAGCTCCATCCCTAGCGGGCTAGGCGCAGATACGCAGTATTTT | CASSSIPSGLGADTQYF
TRBJ2-3 | TRBV5-1 | TRBD2 | . | TGCGCCAGCAGCGGAACTAGCGGGGGCTCCACAGATACGCAGTATTTT | CASSGTSGGSTDTQYF
TRBJ2-6 | TRBV6-4 | . | . | TGTGCCAGCAGTGAAGGGGTTGGGGCCAACGTCCTGACTTTC | CASSEGVGANVLTF
TRBJ2-7 | TRBV5-5 | TRBD2 | . | TGTGCCAGCACCGCGGGGGGCCCTCCACACGAGCAGTACTTC | CASTAGGPPHEQYF
TRBJ1-1 | TRBV13 | . | . | TGTGCCAGCAGCTTATGGACAGAGCATGAAGCTTTCTTT | CASSLWTEHEAFF
TRBJ2-3 | TRBV7-2 | . | once | TGTGCCAGCAGCTTAGGGGGGGCGATCCGAGTGGGAGGTACGCAGTATTTT | CASSLGGAIRVGGTQYF
TRBJ2-1 | TRBV11-3 | TRBD2 | once | TGTGCCAGCAGCTCGATAGCGGGGGATTACAATGAGCAGTTCTTC | CASSSIAGDYNEQFF
TRBJ2-3 | TRBV23-1 | TRBD2 | . | TGCGCCAGCAGTCGTAAGAGCCCGGGGGGAACTAGCACAGATACGCAGTATTTT | CASSRKSPGGTSTDTQYF
TRBJ1-5 | TRBV19 | TRBD1 | . | TGTGCCAGTAGCTCCGGGACAGCCCAAGGGGGGCATCAGCCCCAGCATTTT | CASSSGTAQGGHQPQHF
TRBJ2-7 | TRBV7-9 | . | few | TGTGCCAGCAGCCCCAGGGGACCCTACGAGCAGTACTTC | CASSPRGPYEQYF
TRBJ2-7 | TRBV7-3 | TRBD2 | . | TGTGCCAGCAGCTTAATAGCGGGGTACGAGCAGTACTTC | CASSLIAGYEQYF
TRBJ1-1 | TRBV4-1 | . | . | TGCGCCAGCAGCCAAGATTCCGGGCCGGGAGAAGCTTTCTTT | CASSQDSGPGEAFF
TRBJ2-2 | TRBV18 | . | . | TGTGCCAGCCGGGGTTGGGAGACGGAAAACACCGGGGAGCTGTTTTTT | CASRGWETENTGELFF
TRBJ2-5 | TRBV7-2 | . | . | TGTGCCAGCAGCTTAGCGAGGCAAGAGACCCAGTACTTC | CASSLARQETQYF
TRBJ1-1 | TRBV5-6 | TRBD1 | . | TGTGCCAGCAGTCAATACGGGACAGCAACTGAAGCTTTCTTT | CASSQYGTATEAFF
TRBJ1-3 | TRBV7-8 | . | . | TGTGCCAGCAGCTTAGGGGTTCCGGACACCATATATTTT | CASSLGVPDTIYF
TRBJ2-1 | TRBV4-1 | . | . | TGCGCCAGCAGCCCCCGGCCTTTGCGGGGCTACAATGAGCAGTTCTTC | CASSPRPLRGYNEQFF